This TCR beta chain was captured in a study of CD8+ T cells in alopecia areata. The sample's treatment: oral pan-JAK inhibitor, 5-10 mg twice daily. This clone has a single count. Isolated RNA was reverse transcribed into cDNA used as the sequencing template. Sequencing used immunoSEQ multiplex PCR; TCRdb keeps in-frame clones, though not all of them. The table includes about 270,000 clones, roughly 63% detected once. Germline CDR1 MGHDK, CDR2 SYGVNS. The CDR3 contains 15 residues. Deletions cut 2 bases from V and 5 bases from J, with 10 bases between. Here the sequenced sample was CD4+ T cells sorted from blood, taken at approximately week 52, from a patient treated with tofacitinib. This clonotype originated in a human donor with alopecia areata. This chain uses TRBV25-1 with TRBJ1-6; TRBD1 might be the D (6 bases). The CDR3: CASSELAGDNSPLHF. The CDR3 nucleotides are TGTGCCAGCAGTGAACTGGCAGGGGATAATTCACCCCTCCACTTT.